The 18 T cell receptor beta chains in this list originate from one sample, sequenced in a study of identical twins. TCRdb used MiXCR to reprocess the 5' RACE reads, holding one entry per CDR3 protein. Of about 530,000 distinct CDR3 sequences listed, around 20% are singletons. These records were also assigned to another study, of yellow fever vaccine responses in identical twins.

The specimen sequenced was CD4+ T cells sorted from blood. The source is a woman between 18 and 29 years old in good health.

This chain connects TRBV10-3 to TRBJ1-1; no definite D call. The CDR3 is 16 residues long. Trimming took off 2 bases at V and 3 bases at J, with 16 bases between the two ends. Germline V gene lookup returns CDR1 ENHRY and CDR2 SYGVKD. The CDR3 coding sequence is TGTGCCATCAGTGAGGTCGGTCGAAGTCCCTACACTGAAGCTTTCTTT. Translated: CAISEVGRSPYTEAFF.

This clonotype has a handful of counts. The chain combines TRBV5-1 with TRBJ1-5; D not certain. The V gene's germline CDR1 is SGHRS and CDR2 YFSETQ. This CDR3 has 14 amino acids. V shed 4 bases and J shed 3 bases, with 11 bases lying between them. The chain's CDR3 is CASSQDPNNQPQHF. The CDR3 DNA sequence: TGCGCCAGCAGCCAGGACCCTAACAATCAGCCCCAGCATTTT.

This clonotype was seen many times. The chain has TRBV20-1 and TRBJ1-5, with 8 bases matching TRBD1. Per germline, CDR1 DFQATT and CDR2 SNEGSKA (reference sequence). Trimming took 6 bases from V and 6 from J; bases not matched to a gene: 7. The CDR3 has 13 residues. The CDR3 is CSAQAGGTQPQHF. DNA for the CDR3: TGCAGTGCGCAGGCAGGGGGCACTCAGCCCCAGCATTTT.

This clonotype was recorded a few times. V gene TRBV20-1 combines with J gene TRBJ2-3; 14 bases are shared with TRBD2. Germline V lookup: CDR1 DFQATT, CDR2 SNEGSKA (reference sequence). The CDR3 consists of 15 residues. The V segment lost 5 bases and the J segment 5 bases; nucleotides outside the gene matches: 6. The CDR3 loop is CSAPTSGGARDTQYF. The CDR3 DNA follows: TGCAGTGCTCCGACTAGCGGGGGGGCACGAGATACGCAGTATTTT.

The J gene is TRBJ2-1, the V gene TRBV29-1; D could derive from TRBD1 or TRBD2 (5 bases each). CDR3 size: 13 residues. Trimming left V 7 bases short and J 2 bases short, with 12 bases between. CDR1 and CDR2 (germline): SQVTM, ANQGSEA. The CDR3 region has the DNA TGCAGCGCTGGGGGATTCGCCTACAATGAGCAGTTCTTC. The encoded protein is CSAGGFAYNEQFF.

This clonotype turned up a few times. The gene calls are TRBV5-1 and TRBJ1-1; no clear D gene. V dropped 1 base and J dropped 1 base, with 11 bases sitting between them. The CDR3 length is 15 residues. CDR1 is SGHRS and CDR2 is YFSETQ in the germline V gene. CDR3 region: CASSLLGVSNTEAFF. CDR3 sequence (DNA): TGCGCCAGCAGCTTGTTGGGTGTTTCGAACACTGAAGCTTTCTTT.

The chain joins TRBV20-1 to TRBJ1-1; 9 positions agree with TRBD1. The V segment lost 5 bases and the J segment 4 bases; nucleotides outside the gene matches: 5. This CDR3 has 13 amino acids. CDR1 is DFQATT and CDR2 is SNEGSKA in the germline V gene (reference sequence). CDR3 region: CSALRQGGTEAFF. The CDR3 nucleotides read TGCAGTGCTCTTAGACAGGGGGGCACTGAAGCTTTCTTT.

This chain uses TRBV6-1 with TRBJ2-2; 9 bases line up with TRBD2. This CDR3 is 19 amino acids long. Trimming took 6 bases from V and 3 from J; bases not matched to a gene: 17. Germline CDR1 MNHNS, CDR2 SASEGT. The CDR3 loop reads CASSLIAGVGPRDTGELFF. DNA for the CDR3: TGTGCCAGCAGCCTCATAGCGGGAGTTGGCCCCCGAGACACCGGGGAGCTGTTTTTT.

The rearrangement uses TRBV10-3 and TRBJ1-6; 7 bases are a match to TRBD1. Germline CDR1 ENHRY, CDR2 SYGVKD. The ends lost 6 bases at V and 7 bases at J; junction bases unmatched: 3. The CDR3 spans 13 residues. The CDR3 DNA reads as TGTGCCATCAGAACAGGGGTGAATTCACCCCTCCACTTT. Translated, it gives CAIRTGVNSPLHF.

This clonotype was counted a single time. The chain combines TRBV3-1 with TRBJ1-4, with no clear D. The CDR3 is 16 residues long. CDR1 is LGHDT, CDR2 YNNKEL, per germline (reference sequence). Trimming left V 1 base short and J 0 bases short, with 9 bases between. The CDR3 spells CASSQVIGATNEKLFF. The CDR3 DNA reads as TGTGCCAGCAGCCAAGTCATCGGAGCAACTAATGAAAAACTGTTTTTT.

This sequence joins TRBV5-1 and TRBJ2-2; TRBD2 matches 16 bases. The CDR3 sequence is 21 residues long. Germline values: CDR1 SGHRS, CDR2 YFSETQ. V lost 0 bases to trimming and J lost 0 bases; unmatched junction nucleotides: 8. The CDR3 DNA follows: TGCGCCAGCAGCTTGGCCGGGGGACTAGCGGGAGGGGGAGCGAACACCGGGGAGCTGTTTTTT. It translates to CASSLAGGLAGGGANTGELFF.

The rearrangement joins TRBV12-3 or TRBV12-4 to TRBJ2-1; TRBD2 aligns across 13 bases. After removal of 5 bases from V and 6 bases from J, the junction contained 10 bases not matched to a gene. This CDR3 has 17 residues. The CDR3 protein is CASSPALAGGPVNEQFF. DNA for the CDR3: TGTGCCAGCAGTCCCGCACTAGCGGGAGGGCCGGTCAATGAGCAGTTCTTC.

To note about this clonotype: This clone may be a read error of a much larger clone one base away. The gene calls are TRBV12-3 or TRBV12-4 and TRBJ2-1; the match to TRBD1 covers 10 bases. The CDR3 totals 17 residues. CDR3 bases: TGTACCAGCAGTCGAGGACAGGGGGGATCCTTTTACAATGAGCAGTTCTTC. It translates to CTSSRGQGGSFYNEQFF.

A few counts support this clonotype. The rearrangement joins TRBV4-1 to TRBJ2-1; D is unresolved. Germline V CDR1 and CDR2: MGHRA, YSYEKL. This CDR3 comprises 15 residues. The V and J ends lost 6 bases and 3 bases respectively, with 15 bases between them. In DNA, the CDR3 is TGCGCCAGCAGACCCGTAGGCCCCCTCTACAATGAGCAGTTCTTC. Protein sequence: CASRPVGPLYNEQFF.

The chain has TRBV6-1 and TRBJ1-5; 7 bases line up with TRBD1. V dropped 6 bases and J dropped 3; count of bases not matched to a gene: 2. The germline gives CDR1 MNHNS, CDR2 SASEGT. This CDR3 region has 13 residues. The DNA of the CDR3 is TGTGCCAGCAGGACAGGGCCCAATCAGCCCCAGCATTTT. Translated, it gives CASRTGPNQPQHF.

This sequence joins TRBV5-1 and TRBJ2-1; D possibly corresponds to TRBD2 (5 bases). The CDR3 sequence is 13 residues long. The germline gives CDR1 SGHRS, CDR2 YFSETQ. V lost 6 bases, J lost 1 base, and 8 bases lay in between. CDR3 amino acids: CASKSGSYNEQFF. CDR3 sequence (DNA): TGCGCCAGCAAGAGCGGATCCTACAATGAGCAGTTCTTC.

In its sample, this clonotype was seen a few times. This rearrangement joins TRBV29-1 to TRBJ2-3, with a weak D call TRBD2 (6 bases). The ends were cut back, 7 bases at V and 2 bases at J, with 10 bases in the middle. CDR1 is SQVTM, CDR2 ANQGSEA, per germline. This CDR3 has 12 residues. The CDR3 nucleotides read TGCAGCGGGACTAAAAACACAGATACGCAGTATTTT. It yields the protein CSGTKNTDTQYF.

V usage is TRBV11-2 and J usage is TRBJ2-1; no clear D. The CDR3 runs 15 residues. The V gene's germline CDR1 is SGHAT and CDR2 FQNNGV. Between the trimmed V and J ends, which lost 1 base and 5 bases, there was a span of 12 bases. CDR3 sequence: CASSLAGWYNNEQFF. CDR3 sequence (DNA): TGTGCCAGCAGCTTAGCTGGGTGGTACAACAATGAGCAGTTCTTC. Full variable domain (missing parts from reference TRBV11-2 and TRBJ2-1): EAGVAQSPRYKIIEKRQSVAFWCNPISGHATLYWYQQILGQGPKLLIQFQNNGVVDDSQLPKDRFSAERLKGVDSTLKIQPAKLEDSAVYLCASSLAGWYNNEQFFGPGTRLTVL.